Listed below are T cell receptor beta chains from one sample, sequenced in a study of blood T cell repertoires in COVID-19. Assay: immunoSEQ multiplex PCR; the TCRdb copy retains only in-frame clones and omits some. The data hold 130,000 to 150,000 clones, with over 70% observed a single time. The sample was peripheral blood. These receptor sequences come from a man between 45 and 60 years old with active or convalescent COVID-19. CDR3s include the opening cysteine and the closing phenylalanine or tryptophan. Fields, in order: V gene, D gene, J gene, clone size, CDR3 protein, CDR3 DNA. D genes are given only for firm matches. Rows give clone size only sometimes, using once, few, many, or a class for an expanded clone.

TRBV19,.,TRBJ2-1,.,CATRGGGRGGYNEQFF,TGTGCCACCCGTGGGGGGGGCCGGGGAGGATACAATGAGCAGTTCTTC
TRBV27,.,TRBJ1-1,.,CASSLSGVANTEAFF,TGTGCCAGCAGTTTATCAGGGGTTGCGAACACTGAAGCTTTCTTT
TRBV11-2,TRBD2,TRBJ2-1,.,CASSSGLAVTPGPGNEQFF,TGTGCCAGCAGCTCCGGACTAGCGGTAACCCCAGGCCCGGGCAATGAGCAGTTCTTC
TRBV28,.,TRBJ2-7,few,CASSAQSYEQYF,TGTGCCAGCAGCGCACAATCCTACGAGCAGTACTTC
TRBV30,.,TRBJ2-5,.,CAWRTELGGLQETQYF,TGTGCCTGGAGAACGGAGCTGGGGGGACTCCAAGAGACCCAGTACTTC
TRBV29-1,TRBD1,TRBJ2-5,.,CSVEGTGAETQYF,TGCAGCGTTGAAGGGACAGGCGCGGAGACCCAGTACTTC
TRBV5-1,.,TRBJ1-4,.,CASSLGDTGGTNEKLFF,TGCGCCAGCAGCTTGGGGGACACCGGAGGAACTAATGAAAAACTGTTTTTT
TRBV24-1,TRBD1,TRBJ2-4,.,CATSDERQGANIQYF,TGTGCCACCAGTGATGAGCGACAGGGAGCGAACATTCAGTACTTC
TRBV5-1,.,TRBJ2-5,.,CASSWTTGYETQYF,TGCGCCAGCAGCTGGACTACCGGTTATGAGACCCAGTACTTC
TRBV3-1/TRBV3-2,.,TRBJ1-1,.,CASSLTVPRNTEAFF,TGTGCCAGCAGTCTGACAGTCCCTAGGAACACTGAAGCTTTCTTT
TRBV3-1/TRBV3-2,TRBD2,TRBJ2-3,.,CASSDGLAGGADTQYF,TGTGCCAGCAGCGACGGACTAGCGGGAGGGGCAGATACGCAGTATTTT
TRBV29-1,TRBD1,TRBJ2-7,.,CSAWTGETYEQYF,TGCAGCGCCTGGACAGGGGAGACCTACGAGCAGTACTTC
TRBV6-1,.,TRBJ2-1,.,CASSDWAVNEQFF,TGTGCCAGCAGTGATTGGGCAGTCAATGAGCAGTTCTTC
TRBV5-1,TRBD2,TRBJ2-3,.,CASGETSLSTDTQYF,TGCGCCAGCGGGGAGACTAGCCTTAGCACAGATACGCAGTATTTT
TRBV4-2,.,TRBJ2-1,.,CASSHHGFDNEQFF,TGTGCCAGCAGCCACCACGGGTTCGACAATGAGCAGTTCTTC
TRBV14,.,TRBJ2-7,.,CASSQDEVSYEQYF,TGTGCCAGCAGCCAAGACGAGGTCTCCTACGAGCAGTACTTC
TRBV7-9,.,TRBJ1-2,.,CASSLGGTVMSGYTF,TGTGCCAGCAGCTTAGGCGGGACGGTGATGAGTGGCTACACCTTC
TRBV27,TRBD1,TRBJ2-7,.,CASSLSGQAYEQYF,TGTGCCAGCAGTCTATCGGGACAGGCCTACGAGCAGTACTTC
TRBV4-1,.,TRBJ2-6,.,CASSQVGAFYHSGANVLTF,TGCGCCAGCAGCCAAGTTGGGGCTTTCTACCACTCTGGGGCCAACGTCCTGACTTTC
TRBV30,TRBD1,TRBJ2-5,.,CAWSPGTGIQETQYF,TGTGCCTGGAGTCCCGGGACAGGGATACAAGAGACCCAGTACTTC
TRBV6-1,.,TRBJ2-3,.,CASSEGSKTQYF,TGTGCCAGCAGTGAAGGCTCTAAAACGCAGTATTTT
TRBV7-2,TRBD1,TRBJ1-2,.,CASSPRTGVEDGYTF,TGTGCCAGCAGCCCCAGGACAGGGGTCGAGGATGGCTACACCTTC
TRBV3-1/TRBV3-2,.,TRBJ2-7,.,CASSHVLTGYEQYF,TGTGCCAGCAGCCACGTCCTGACAGGCTACGAGCAGTACTTC
TRBV28,TRBD2,TRBJ2-2,.,CASRIPWEAGGTGELFF,TGTGCCAGCAGAATCCCCTGGGAGGCGGGAGGCACCGGGGAGCTGTTTTTT
TRBV7-2,TRBD2,TRBJ2-1,.,CASSLGTSGQNEQFF,TGTGCCAGCAGCTTAGGGACTAGCGGGCAAAATGAGCAGTTCTTC
TRBV7-8,TRBD1,TRBJ2-2,once,CASSFRDRGHTGELFF,TGTGCCAGCAGCTTCCGGGACAGGGGGCACACCGGGGAGCTGTTTTTT
TRBV19,.,TRBJ2-1,.,CASSNPASNGWDEQFF,TGTGCCAGTAGTAACCCTGCGAGCAACGGGTGGGATGAGCAGTTCTTC
TRBV27,TRBD2,TRBJ2-7,.,CASSLSKGTSDYEQYF,TGTGCCAGCAGTTTATCGAAAGGGACTAGCGACTACGAGCAGTACTTC
TRBV19,TRBD1,TRBJ2-3,.,CASSIFRGLDTQYF,TGTGCCAGTAGTATCTTCAGGGGGCTCGATACGCAGTATTTT
TRBV7-2,.,TRBJ1-2,.,CASSLKRGFGYTF,TGTGCCAGCAGCCTAAAAAGGGGGTTTGGCTACACCTTC
TRBV7-6,TRBD1,TRBJ2-1,.,CASSFGDSYNEQFF,TGTGCCAGCAGCTTCGGGGACAGCTACAATGAGCAGTTCTTC
TRBV5-1,TRBD2,TRBJ2-5,.,CASSGLAGAGETQYF,TGCGCCAGCAGCGGGCTAGCGGGAGCGGGAGAGACCCAGTACTTC
TRBV7-2,TRBD1,TRBJ1-1,.,CASRLGQGREAFF,TGTGCCAGCAGATTAGGACAGGGACGTGAAGCTTTCTTT
TRBV19,TRBD1,TRBJ1-5,.,CASTQGGKQPQHF,TGTGCCAGTACCCAGGGGGGTAAGCAGCCCCAGCATTTT
TRBV9,.,TRBJ2-2,.,CASSVGVTGELFF,TGTGCCAGCAGCGTAGGAGTCACCGGGGAGCTGTTTTTT
TRBV6-6,.,TRBJ1-4,.,CASSHFSSNEKLFF,TGTGCCAGCAGCCACTTCTCTTCCAATGAAAAACTGTTTTTT
TRBV19,TRBD2,TRBJ2-3,.,CASSEAGGGDTQYF,TGTGCCAGTAGCGAAGCGGGAGGGGGGGATACGCAGTATTTT
TRBV30,TRBD2,TRBJ2-7,.,CAWRLAGGNEQYF,TGTGCCTGGCGGCTAGCGGGAGGGAACGAGCAGTACTTC
TRBV3-1/TRBV3-2,TRBD2,TRBJ2-1,.,CASSQAGTSGRQNNEQFF,TGTGCCAGCAGCCAAGCCGGGACTAGCGGGAGACAGAACAATGAGCAGTTCTTC
TRBV24-1,.,TRBJ1-1,once,CATSDPGQEAFF,TGTGCCACCAGTGACCCGGGACAAGAAGCTTTCTTT
TRBV3-1/TRBV3-2,TRBD1,TRBJ1-6,.,CASSLTGENSPLHF,TGTGCCAGCAGCCTGACAGGGGAAAATTCACCCCTCCACTTT